Presented here are 25 T cell receptor beta chains from one specimen sequenced in a study of blood T cell repertoires in COVID-19. Repertoires were generated with immunoSEQ multiplex PCR, while TCRdb's copy carries only in-frame clones and drops some. The sample consists of 250,000 to 300,000 clones, approximately 93% of them appearing once. Sequencing was performed on peripheral blood. These receptors originate from a woman aged 25 to 39 with COVID-19, enrolled during active disease.

The V call is TRBV6-2 or TRBV6-3, the J call TRBJ2-1, with 7 bases that match TRBD2. The CDR3 is 13 amino acids. CDR1 is MNHEY, CDR2 SVGEGT, per germline. The V gene end was trimmed by 5 bases and the J gene end by 7 bases; junction bases not matched to a gene: 5. CDR3 coding DNA: TGTGCCAGCAGTCGCGGACTAGTGAATGAGCAGTTCTTC. This sequence encodes CASSRGLVNEQFF.

The chain recombines TRBV30 with TRBJ2-7, with TRBD2 matching over 8 bases. Germline V gene sequence: CDR1 GTSNPN, CDR2 SVGIG (reference sequence). The CDR3 is 15 amino acids. V lost 2 bases to trimming and J lost 3 bases; unmatched junction nucleotides: 9. The CDR3 DNA reads TGTGCCTGGAGTCCCCCAGCGGGAGTTTTCTACGAGCAGTACTTC. Residues: CAWSPPAGVFYEQYF.

This chain connects TRBV4-1 to TRBJ1-3; 7 positions match TRBD1. With 3 bases clipped from V and 3 bases from J, the junction kept 11 bases outside the gene matches. CDR3 length: 17 amino acids. The germline V gene has CDR1 MGHRA and CDR2 YSYEKL. The chain's CDR3 is CASSQERGGRFGNTIYF. Here the CDR3 DNA reads TGCGCCAGCAGCCAGGAGAGAGGGGGCCGCTTTGGAAACACCATATATTTT.

The gene calls are TRBV11-2 and TRBJ2-1; no reliable D call. The CDR3 is made up of 14 amino acids. Trimming took off 0 bases at V and 0 bases at J, with 3 bases between the two ends. Germline-derived CDR1 and CDR2 are SGHAT and FQNNGV. CDR3: CASSLDRSYNEQFF. The CDR3 DNA reads TGTGCCAGCAGCTTAGACCGCTCCTACAATGAGCAGTTCTTC. Full variable domain (rest looked up from reference TRBV11-2 and TRBJ2-1): EAGVAQSPRYKIIEKRQSVAFWCNPISGHATLYWYQQILGQGPKLLIQFQNNGVVDDSQLPKDRFSAERLKGVDSTLKIQPAKLEDSAVYLCASSLDRSYNEQFFGPGTRLTVL.

The V call is TRBV30, the J call TRBJ2-7; 7 positions agree with TRBD2. Trimming took 3 bases from V and 3 from J; bases not matched to a gene: 5. This CDR3 has 13 residues. Germline assignment: CDR1 GTSNPN and CDR2 SVGIG (reference sequence). In DNA form, the CDR3 reads TGTGCCTGGAGGAGGCCTAGCGGCTACGAGCAGTACTTC. Translating it yields CAWRRPSGYEQYF.

The V and J genes are TRBV18 and TRBJ1-2; D ambiguous. V was pared by 6 bases and J by 0 bases, with 14 bases between. Germline CDR1 KGHSH, CDR2 LQKENI. This CDR3 region has 15 residues. CDR3 residues: CASSSERRANYGYTF. The CDR3 DNA follows: TGTGCCAGCTCGTCCGAACGTCGAGCTAACTATGGCTACACCTTC.

This clone was seen a single time. The J gene is TRBJ1-3, the V gene TRBV29-1; 7 bases are shared with TRBD1. There are 13 residues in the CDR3. Germline-derived CDR1 and CDR2 are SQVTM and ANQGSEA. With 1 base clipped from V and 4 bases from J, the junction kept 1 base outside the gene matches. CDR3 DNA sequence: TGCAGCGTTGAAGGACAGGGAGGAAACACCATATATTTT. Translating it yields CSVEGQGGNTIYF.

The V call is TRBV19, the J call TRBJ1-6; 7 bases align to TRBD1. From germline, CDR1 is LNHDA and CDR2 SQIVND (reference sequence). The CDR3 spans 15 residues. Trimming cost V 6 bases and J 7 bases; bases outside gene matches: 9. In DNA, the CDR3 is TGTGCCAGTAGAGGTCCGGGACAGCCCAATTCACCCCTCCACTTT. Translating gives CASRGPGQPNSPLHF.

This clone was seen once. The chain uses TRBV7-3 and TRBJ1-1; unclear D gene. Germline lookup yields CDR1 SGHTA and CDR2 FQGTGA. This CDR3 contains 13 residues. Between the trimmed V and J ends, which lost 1 base and 1 base, there was a span of 4 bases. The CDR3 DNA follows: TGTGCCAGCAGCTTAAACACGAACACTGAAGCTTTCTTT. This sequence encodes CASSLNTNTEAFF.

At least ten counts were recorded for this clone. The V and J genes are TRBV4-2 and TRBJ1-4; a weak D match, TRBD1 (5 bases). Germline V gene lookup returns CDR1 LGHNA and CDR2 YNFKEQ. The V and J ends lost 1 base and 6 bases respectively, with 12 bases between them. This CDR3 has 15 amino acids. The DNA for the CDR3 is TGTGCCAGCAGCCAAGGCAGTGGGGGGTATGAAAAACTGTTTTTT. Residues: CASSQGSGGYEKLFF.

V gene TRBV30 combines with J gene TRBJ2-5; TRBD1 might be the D (5 bases). Germline loops: CDR1 GTSNPN, CDR2 SVGIG (reference sequence). This CDR3 spans 15 amino acids. V shed 4 bases and J shed 1 base, with 16 bases lying between them. CDR3 amino acids: CAWTVAGHVQETQYF. The CDR3 DNA sequence: TGTGCCTGGACCGTCGCAGGACACGTCCAAGAGACCCAGTACTTC.

The V gene is TRBV2, the J gene TRBJ1-5; D is uncertain. The CDR3 has 13 amino acids. With 1 base removed from V and 7 bases from J, the gap between germline ends came to 8 bases. Germline V CDR1 and CDR2: SNHLY, FYNNEI. CDR3 in DNA: TGTGCCAGCAGTGAAGGCAGATACCAGCCCCAGCATTTT. Protein product: CASSEGRYQPQHF.

This chain joins TRBV7-6 and TRBJ1-4; TRBD1 might be the D (6 bases). With 0 bases removed from V and 8 bases from J, the gap between germline ends came to 19 bases. The V gene's germline CDR1 is SGHVS and CDR2 FNYEAQ. This CDR3 has 17 amino acids. The CDR3 DNA reads TGTGCCAGCAGCTTAGCGCTTGTTGGGACACCGTCAGAAAAACTGTTTTTT. Amino acids: CASSLALVGTPSEKLFF.

This clone has just one count. The rearrangement uses TRBV25-1 and TRBJ2-1; 7 nucleotides align to TRBD2. CDR1 is MGHDK, CDR2 SYGVNS, per germline. Trimming at V came to 3 bases and at J to 6 bases, leaving 11 bases not matched to a gene. This CDR3 region has 16 residues. CDR3 coding DNA: TGTGCCAGCAGTGAGGCTCGCGCGGGAGTTGGCAATGAGCAGTTCTTC. As protein: CASSEARAGVGNEQFF.

The chain uses TRBV7-2 and TRBJ1-2; 8 nucleotides agree with TRBD1. V was pared by 4 bases and J by 2 bases, with 6 bases of the junction left unmatched. The CDR3 totals 15 residues. Germline-derived CDR1 and CDR2 are SGHTA and FQGNSA. CDR3 region: CASSSGQGRNYGYTF. As DNA, the CDR3 is TGTGCCAGCAGCTCAGGACAGGGAAGGAACTATGGCTACACCTTC.

V is TRBV6-6 and J is TRBJ2-7, with 11 bases fitting TRBD1. CDR3 length equals 16 residues. The germline CDR1 and CDR2 sequences are MNHNY and SVGAGI (reference sequence). V lost 4 bases and J lost 6; bases outside the gene matches: 11. CDR3 sequence: CASSSTDRGPQGEQYF. The CDR3 DNA reads TGTGCCAGCAGTTCTACGGACAGGGGGCCCCAGGGCGAGCAGTACTTC.

The rearrangement links TRBV28 to TRBJ1-2; D unclear. V shed 8 bases and J shed 1 base, with 29 bases lying between them. This CDR3 has 19 amino acids. The germline gives CDR1 MDHEN, CDR2 SYDVKM. CDR3 protein: CASLDSIVEGGRLNYGYTF. The CDR3 DNA reads TGTGCCAGCCTCGATAGCATTGTCGAGGGCGGGAGGCTTAACTATGGCTACACCTTC.

This rearrangement joins TRBV28 to TRBJ1-5, with D unclear. CDR1 and CDR2 from the germline V gene are MDHEN and SYDVKM. V shed 3 bases and J shed 7 bases, with 4 bases lying between them. The CDR3 covers 11 residues. CDR3 amino acids: CASSLAQPQHF. The CDR3, as DNA: TGTGCCAGCAGTTTGGCCCAGCCCCAGCATTTT.

The chain is built from TRBV28 and TRBJ1-3, with 9 nucleotides matching TRBD1. Germline-derived CDR1 and CDR2 are MDHEN and SYDVKM. The CDR3 contains 16 residues. The ends lost 5 bases at V and 2 bases at J; junction bases unmatched: 7. The CDR3 sequence is CASSLRQGVAGNTIYF. Here the CDR3 DNA reads TGTGCCAGCAGTCTTAGACAGGGGGTGGCTGGAAACACCATATATTTT.

CDR3 bases: TGCGCCAGCAGCTTGGGACAGGATGGAAACACCATATATTTT. This encodes CASSLGQDGNTIYF. The V and J genes are TRBV5-1 and TRBJ1-3, with D tentatively TRBD1 (6 bases). Per germline, CDR1 SGHRS and CDR2 YFSETQ. The CDR3 consists of 14 residues. The V end was cut by 0 bases, the J end by 3 bases, with 7 bases between.

This chain links TRBV3-1 (or the pseudogene TRBV3-2) with TRBJ2-1, with D hard to call. V lost 1 base and J lost 12, with 10 bases in between. Germline V lookup: CDR1 LGHDT, CDR2 YNNKEL (reference sequence). The CDR3 contains 12 residues. CDR3 nucleotide sequence: TGTGCCAGCAGCCAAGCGACCGGGTCGCAGTTCTTC. Its protein product is CASSQATGSQFF.

This clone showed up just a few times. The V gene is TRBV4-1, the J gene TRBJ2-1, with TRBD2 matching 9 bases. Germline-derived CDR1 and CDR2 are MGHRA and YSYEKL. This CDR3 is 16 amino acids long. V lost 4 bases to trimming and J lost 6 bases; unmatched junction nucleotides: 10. The CDR3, as DNA: TGCGCCAGCAGCCTATCCGGGACTAGCATGATCAATGAGCAGTTCTTC. As protein: CASSLSGTSMINEQFF.

The genes are TRBV7-2 and TRBJ2-1, with D uncertain. This CDR3 region has 13 residues. Looked up from germline, CDR1 is SGHTA and CDR2 is FQGNSA. Between the trimmed V and J ends, which lost 5 bases and 6 bases, there was a span of 11 bases. The CDR3, as DNA: TGTGCCAGCAGCCGCTCCACCGGCAATGAGCAGTTCTTC. This encodes CASSRSTGNEQFF.

The chain is built from TRBV5-1 and TRBJ1-2, with 7 nucleotides matching TRBD1. The CDR3 is 15 residues long. Germline V gene sequence: CDR1 SGHRS, CDR2 YFSETQ. Trimming at V came to 4 bases and at J to 6 bases, leaving 12 bases not matched to a gene. CDR3 region: CASSLNRGEGHGYTF. CDR3 DNA sequence: TGCGCCAGCAGCCTGAACAGGGGCGAAGGCCATGGCTACACCTTC. Based on the CDR3 plus reference TRBV5-1 and TRBJ1-2, the full variable domain is KAGVTQTPRYLIKTRGQQVTLSCSPISGHRSVSWYQQTPGQGLQFLFEYFSETQRNKGNFPGRFSGRQFSNSRSEMNVSTLELGDSALYLCASSLNRGEGHGYTFGSGTRLTVV.

This clone occurred once. The chain carries TRBV12-5 and TRBJ2-1, with 8 positions matching TRBD1. V gave up 7 bases and J gave up 3 bases; unmatched junction bases: 5. Per germline, CDR1 LGHNT and CDR2 FRNRAP. This CDR3 region has 14 residues. CDR3 bases: TGTGCTAGTGCTATACAGGGGGTCTACAATGAGCAGTTCTTC. Amino acids: CASAIQGVYNEQFF.